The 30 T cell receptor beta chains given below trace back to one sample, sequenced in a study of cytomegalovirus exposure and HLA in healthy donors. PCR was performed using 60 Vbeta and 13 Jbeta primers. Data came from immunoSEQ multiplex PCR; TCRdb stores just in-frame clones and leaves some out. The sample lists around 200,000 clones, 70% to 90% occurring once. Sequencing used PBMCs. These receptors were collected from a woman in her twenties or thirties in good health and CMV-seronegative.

The CDR3 is CASSNTGIYYEQYF. CDR3 DNA: TGCGCCAGCAGCAATACAGGGATCTACTACGAGCAGTACTTC. This chain joins TRBV5-1 and TRBJ2-7; possibly TRBD1 for D (6 bases). The CDR3 has 14 residues. V shed 4 bases and J shed 3 bases, with 14 bases lying between them. CDR1 is SGHRS, CDR2 YFSETQ, per germline.

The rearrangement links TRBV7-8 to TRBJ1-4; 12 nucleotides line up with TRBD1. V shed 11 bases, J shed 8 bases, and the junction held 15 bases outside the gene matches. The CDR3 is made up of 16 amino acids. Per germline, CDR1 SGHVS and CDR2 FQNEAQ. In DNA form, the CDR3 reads TGTGCCGCCGCGGGGACAGGGGGCCGGGGTGAAGAAAAACTGTTTTTT. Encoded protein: CAAAGTGGRGEEKLFF.

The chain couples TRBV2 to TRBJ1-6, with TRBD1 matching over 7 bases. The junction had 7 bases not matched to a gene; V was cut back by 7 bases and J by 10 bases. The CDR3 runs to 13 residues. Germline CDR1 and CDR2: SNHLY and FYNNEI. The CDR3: CASTGTVRSPLHF. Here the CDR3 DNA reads TGTGCCAGCACGGGGACAGTCCGATCACCCCTCCACTTT.

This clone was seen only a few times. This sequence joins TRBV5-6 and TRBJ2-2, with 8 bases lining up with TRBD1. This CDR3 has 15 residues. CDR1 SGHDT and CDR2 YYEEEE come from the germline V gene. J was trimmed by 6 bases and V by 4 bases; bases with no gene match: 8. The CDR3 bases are TGTGCCAGCAGCGAAACAGGGGGGTTAGCCGGGGAGCTGTTTTTT. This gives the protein CASSETGGLAGELFF. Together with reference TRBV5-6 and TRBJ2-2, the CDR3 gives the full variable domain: DAGVTQSPTHLIKTRGQQVTLRCSPKSGHDTVSWYQQALGQGPQFIFQYYEEEERQRGNFPDRFSGHQFPNYSSELNVNALLLGDSALYLCASSETGGLAGELFFGEGSRLTVL.

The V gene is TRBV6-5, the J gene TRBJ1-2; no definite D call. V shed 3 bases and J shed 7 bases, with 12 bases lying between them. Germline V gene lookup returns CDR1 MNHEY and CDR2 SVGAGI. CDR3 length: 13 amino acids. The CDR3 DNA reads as TGTGCCAGCAGTTATCGGGTGAGGAGTGGCTACACCTTC. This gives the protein CASSYRVRSGYTF.

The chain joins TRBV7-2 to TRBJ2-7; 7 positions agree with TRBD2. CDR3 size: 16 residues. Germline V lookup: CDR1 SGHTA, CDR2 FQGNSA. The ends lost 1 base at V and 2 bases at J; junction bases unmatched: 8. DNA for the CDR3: TGTGCCAGCAGCTTAGGGGGAGGGGACTCTGCCTACGAGCAGTACTTC. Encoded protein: CASSLGGGDSAYEQYF.

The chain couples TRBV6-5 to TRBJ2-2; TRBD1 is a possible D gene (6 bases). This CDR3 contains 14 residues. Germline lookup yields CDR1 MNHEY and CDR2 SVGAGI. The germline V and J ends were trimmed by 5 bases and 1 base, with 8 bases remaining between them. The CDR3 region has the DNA TGTGCCAGCAGTCCGGGACAGAACACCGGGGAGCTGTTTTTT. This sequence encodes CASSPGQNTGELFF.

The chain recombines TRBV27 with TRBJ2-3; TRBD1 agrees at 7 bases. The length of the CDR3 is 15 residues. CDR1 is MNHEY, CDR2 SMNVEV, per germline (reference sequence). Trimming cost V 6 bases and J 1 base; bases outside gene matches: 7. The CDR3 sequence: CASRLTGLRTDTQYF. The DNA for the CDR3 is TGTGCCAGCAGATTGACAGGGTTGCGCACAGATACGCAGTATTTT.

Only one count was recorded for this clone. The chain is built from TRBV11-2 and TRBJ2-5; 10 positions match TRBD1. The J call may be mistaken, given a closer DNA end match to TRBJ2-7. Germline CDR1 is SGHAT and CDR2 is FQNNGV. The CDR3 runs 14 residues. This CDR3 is CASSLGDRGYEQYF. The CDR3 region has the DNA TGTGCCAGCAGCTTAGGGGACAGGGGATACGAGCAGTACTTC.

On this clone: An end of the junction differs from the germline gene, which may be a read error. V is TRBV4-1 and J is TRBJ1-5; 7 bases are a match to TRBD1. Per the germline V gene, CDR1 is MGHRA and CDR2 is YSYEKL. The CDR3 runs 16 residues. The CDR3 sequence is CASNQQTGFGNQPQHF. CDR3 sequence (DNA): TGCGCCAGCAACCAACAGACAGGGTTCGGCAATCAGCCCCAGCATTTT.

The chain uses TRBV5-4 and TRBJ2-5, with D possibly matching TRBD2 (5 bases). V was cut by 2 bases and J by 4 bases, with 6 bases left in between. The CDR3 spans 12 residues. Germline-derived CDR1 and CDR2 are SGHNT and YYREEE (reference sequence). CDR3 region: CASSFRGETQYF. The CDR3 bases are TGTGCCAGCAGCTTTCGGGGAGAGACCCAGTACTTC. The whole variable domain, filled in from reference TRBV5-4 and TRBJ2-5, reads ETGVTQSPTHLIKTRGQQVTLRCSSQSGHNTVSWYQQALGQGPQFIFQYYREEENGRGNFPPRFSGLQFPNYSSELNVNALELDDSALYLCASSFRGETQYFGPGTRLLVL.

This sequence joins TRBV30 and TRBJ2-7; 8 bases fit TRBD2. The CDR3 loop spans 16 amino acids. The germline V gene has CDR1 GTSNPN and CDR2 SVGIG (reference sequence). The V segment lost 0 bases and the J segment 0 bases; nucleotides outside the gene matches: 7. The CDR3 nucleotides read TGTGCCTGGAGTGTACCCGTCAGCGGGGGCTCCTACGAGCAGTACTTC. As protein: CAWSVPVSGGSYEQYF.

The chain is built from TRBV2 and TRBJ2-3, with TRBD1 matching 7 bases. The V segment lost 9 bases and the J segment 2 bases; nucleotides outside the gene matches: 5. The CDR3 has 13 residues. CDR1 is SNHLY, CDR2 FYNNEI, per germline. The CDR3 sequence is CARRQGFTDTQYF. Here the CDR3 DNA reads TGTGCCAGACGACAGGGCTTCACAGATACGCAGTATTTT.

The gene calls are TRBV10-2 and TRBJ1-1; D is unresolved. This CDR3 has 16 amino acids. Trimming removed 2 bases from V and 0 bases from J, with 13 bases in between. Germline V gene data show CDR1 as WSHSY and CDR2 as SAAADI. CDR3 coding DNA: TGCGCCAGCAGTGAGGGCCCGCGGTCCTTGAACACTGAAGCTTTCTTT. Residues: CASSEGPRSLNTEAFF.

The CDR3 here is CASSLTGLYEQYF. The CDR3 region has the DNA TGTGCCAGCAGCTTAACAGGGCTGTACGAGCAGTACTTC. V gene TRBV5-6 combines with J gene TRBJ2-7; a weak D match, TRBD1 (6 bases). V was clipped by 2 bases and J by 4 bases, with 10 bases between them. Germline assignment: CDR1 SGHDT and CDR2 YYEEEE. The CDR3 contains 13 residues.

The CDR3 region has the DNA TGTGCCTGGACTCCACAGGGGACGAGGATTGGGACCCAGTACTTC. It translates to CAWTPQGTRIGTQYF. This sequence joins TRBV30 and TRBJ2-5, with TRBD1 matching over 7 bases. CDR3 length: 15 amino acids. In germline, CDR1 is GTSNPN, CDR2 SVGIG (reference sequence). Trimming at V came to 4 bases and at J to 7 bases, leaving 15 bases not matched to a gene.

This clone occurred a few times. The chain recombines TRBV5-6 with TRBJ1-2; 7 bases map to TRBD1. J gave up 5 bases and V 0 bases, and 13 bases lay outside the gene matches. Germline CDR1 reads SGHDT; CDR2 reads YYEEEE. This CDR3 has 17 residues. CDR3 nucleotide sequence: TGTGCCAGCAGCTTGGAGTTTTACGCCGGGACAGAATATGGCTACACCTTC. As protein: CASSLEFYAGTEYGYTF.

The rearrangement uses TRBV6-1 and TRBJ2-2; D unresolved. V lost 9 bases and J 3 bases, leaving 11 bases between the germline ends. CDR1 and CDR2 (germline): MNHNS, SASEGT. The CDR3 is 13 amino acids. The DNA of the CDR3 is TGTGCCAGTAAAAGAGCCTACACCGGGGAGCTGTTTTTT. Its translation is CASKRAYTGELFF.

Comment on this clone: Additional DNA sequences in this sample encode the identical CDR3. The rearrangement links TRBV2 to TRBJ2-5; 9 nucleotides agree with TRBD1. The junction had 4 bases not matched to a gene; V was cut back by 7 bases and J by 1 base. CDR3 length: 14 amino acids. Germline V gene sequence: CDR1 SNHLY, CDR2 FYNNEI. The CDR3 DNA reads TGTGCCAGCACCCCGGGACAGGGCCAAGAGACCCAGTACTTC. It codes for CASTPGQGQETQYF.

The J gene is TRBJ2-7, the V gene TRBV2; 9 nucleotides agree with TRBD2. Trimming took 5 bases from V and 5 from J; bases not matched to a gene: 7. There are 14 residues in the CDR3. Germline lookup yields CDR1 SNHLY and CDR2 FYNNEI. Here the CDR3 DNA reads TGTGCCAGCAGTATAGGCCTAGCGGGGCACGAGCAGTACTTC. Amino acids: CASSIGLAGHEQYF.

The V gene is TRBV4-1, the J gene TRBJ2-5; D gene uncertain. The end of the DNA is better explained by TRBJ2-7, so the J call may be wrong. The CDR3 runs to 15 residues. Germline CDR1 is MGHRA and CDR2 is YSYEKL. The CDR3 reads CASSQEGPGSYEQYF. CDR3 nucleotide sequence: TGCGCCAGCAGCCAAGAGGGTCCGGGTAGCTACGAGCAGTACTTC.

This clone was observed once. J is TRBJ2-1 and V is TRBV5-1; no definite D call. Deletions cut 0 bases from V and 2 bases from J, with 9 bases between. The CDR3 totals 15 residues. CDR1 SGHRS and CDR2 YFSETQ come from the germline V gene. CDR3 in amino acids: CASSLESTTYNEQFF. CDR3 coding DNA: TGCGCCAGCAGCTTGGAGTCCACAACCTACAATGAGCAGTTCTTC.

CDR3 loop: CASSLTSGWNYNEQFF. CDR3 sequence (DNA): TGTGCCAGCAGCCTTACTAGCGGGTGGAACTACAATGAGCAGTTCTTC. This chain joins TRBV11-2 and TRBJ2-1; 9 nucleotides agree with TRBD2. With V trimmed by 5 bases and J by 3 bases, 8 bases remained unmatched. CDR1 is SGHAT and CDR2 is FQNNGV in the germline V gene. The length of the CDR3 is 16 residues.

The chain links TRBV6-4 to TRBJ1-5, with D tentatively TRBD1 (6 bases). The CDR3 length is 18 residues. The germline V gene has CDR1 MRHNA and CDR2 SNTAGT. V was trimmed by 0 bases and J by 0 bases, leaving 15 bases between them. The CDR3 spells CASSDSPRQVYSNQPQHF. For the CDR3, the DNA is TGTGCCAGCAGTGACTCGCCCAGACAGGTTTATAGCAATCAGCCCCAGCATTTT.

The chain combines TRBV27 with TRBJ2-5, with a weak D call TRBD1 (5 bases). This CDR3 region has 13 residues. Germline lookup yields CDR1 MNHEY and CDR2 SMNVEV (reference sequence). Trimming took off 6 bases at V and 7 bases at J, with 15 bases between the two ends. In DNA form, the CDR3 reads TGTGCCAGCAGCCCGCGCAGGGCGGCGACCCAGTACTTC. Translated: CASSPRRAATQYF.

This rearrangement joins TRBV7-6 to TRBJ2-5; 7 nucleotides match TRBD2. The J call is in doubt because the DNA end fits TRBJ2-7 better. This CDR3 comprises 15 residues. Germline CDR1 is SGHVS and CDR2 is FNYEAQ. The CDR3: CASSLDSGLTYEQYF. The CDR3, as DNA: TGTGCCAGCAGCTTAGATAGCGGGCTAACCTACGAGCAGTACTTC.

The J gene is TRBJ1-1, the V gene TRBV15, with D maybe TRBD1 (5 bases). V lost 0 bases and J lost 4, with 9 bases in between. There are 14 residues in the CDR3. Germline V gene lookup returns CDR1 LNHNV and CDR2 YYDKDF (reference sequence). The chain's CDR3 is CATSRDRGITEAFF. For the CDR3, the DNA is TGTGCCACCAGCAGAGATCGGGGGATCACTGAAGCTTTCTTT.

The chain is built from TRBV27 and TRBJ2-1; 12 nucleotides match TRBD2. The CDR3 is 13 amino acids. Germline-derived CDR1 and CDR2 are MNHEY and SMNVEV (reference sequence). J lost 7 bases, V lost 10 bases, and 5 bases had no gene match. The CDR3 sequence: CATRLAGVNEQFF. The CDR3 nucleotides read TGTGCCACCAGACTAGCGGGAGTTAATGAGCAGTTCTTC.

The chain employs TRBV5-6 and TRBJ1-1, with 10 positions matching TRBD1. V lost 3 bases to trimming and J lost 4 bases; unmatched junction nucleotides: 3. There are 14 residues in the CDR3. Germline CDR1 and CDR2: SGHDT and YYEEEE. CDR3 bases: TGTGCCAGCAGCTCGGGACAGGGGACCACTGAAGCTTTCTTT. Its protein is CASSSGQGTTEAFF.

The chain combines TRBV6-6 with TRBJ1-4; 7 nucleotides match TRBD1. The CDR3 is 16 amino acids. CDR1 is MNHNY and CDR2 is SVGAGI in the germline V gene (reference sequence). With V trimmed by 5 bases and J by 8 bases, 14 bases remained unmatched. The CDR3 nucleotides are TGTGCCAGCAGTGGCCTTAACAGGGGTGGGACCGAAAAACTGTTTTTT. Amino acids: CASSGLNRGGTEKLFF.